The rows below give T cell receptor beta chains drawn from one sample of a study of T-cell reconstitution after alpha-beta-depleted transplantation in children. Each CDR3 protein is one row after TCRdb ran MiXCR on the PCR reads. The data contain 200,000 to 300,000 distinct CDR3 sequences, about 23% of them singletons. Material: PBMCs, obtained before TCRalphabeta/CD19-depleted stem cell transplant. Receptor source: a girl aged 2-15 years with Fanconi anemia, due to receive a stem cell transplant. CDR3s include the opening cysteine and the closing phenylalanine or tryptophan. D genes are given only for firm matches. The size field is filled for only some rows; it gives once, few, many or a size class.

DNA: TGTGCCAGCAGCGTACAGGGGTACACCGGGGAGCTGTTTTTT; CDR3: CASSVQGYTGELFF; size: few; D: TRBD1; length: 14; V: TRBV7-3; J: TRBJ2-2
DNA: TGCAGTGCGGCCAGGGGGCTTTACGAGCAGTACTTC; CDR3: CSAARGLYEQYF; size: many; D: TRBD1; length: 12; V: TRBV20-1; J: TRBJ2-7
DNA: TGCAGTGCTAGAGACCCGACTAGCGGGAGCTACGAGCAGTACTTC; CDR3: CSARDPTSGSYEQYF; size: many; D: TRBD2; length: 15; V: TRBV20-1; J: TRBJ2-7
DNA: TGCGCCAGCAGTGAGTTGGGAGGGGGTGAGCAGTTCTTC; CDR3: CASSELGGGEQFF; size: -; D: -; length: 13; V: TRBV10-1; J: TRBJ2-1
DNA: TGTGCCAGCAGCCAAGCGGGGGGCATCCAAGAGACCCAGTACTTC; CDR3: CASSQAGGIQETQYF; size: -; D: -; length: 15; V: TRBV4-2; J: TRBJ2-5
DNA: TGCAGCGTTGCTCCGACAGGGGCAGATACGCAGTATTTT; CDR3: CSVAPTGADTQYF; size: -; D: TRBD1; length: 13; V: TRBV29-1; J: TRBJ2-3
DNA: TGTGCCAGCAGTTTATGGACTAGCGGGACAGCGAGCACAGATACGCAGTATTTT; CDR3: CASSLWTSGTASTDTQYF; size: few; D: TRBD2; length: 18; V: TRBV12-3/TRBV12-4; J: TRBJ2-3
DNA: TGTGCCAGCAGTCCTCGGGACAGCCCCTACGAGCAGTACTTC; CDR3: CASSPRDSPYEQYF; size: many; D: TRBD1; length: 14; V: TRBV12-3/TRBV12-4; J: TRBJ2-7
DNA: TGTGCCAGCAGCTTGCTTGGCGGGGTGAGAGGTGAGCAGTTCTTC; CDR3: CASSLLGGVRGEQFF; size: many; D: -; length: 15; V: TRBV7-2; J: TRBJ2-1
DNA: TGCGCCAGCAGCTTGGGGACTAGCGGCTACGCCTCCTACGAGCAGTACTTC; CDR3: CASSLGTSGYASYEQYF; size: -; D: TRBD2; length: 17; V: TRBV5-1; J: TRBJ2-7
DNA: TGTGCCAGCAGCTTAGCCTGGGACAGGGGGGAGACCCAGTACTTC; CDR3: CASSLAWDRGETQYF; size: -; D: TRBD1; length: 15; V: TRBV7-6; J: TRBJ2-5
DNA: TGCAGTGCTCAGAGGACTAGCGGGAGAGGAGATACGCAGTATTTT; CDR3: CSAQRTSGRGDTQYF; size: few; D: TRBD2; length: 15; V: TRBV20-1; J: TRBJ2-3
DNA: TGCAGCGTTGTGACAGTATCCTTAGATACGCAGTATTTT; CDR3: CSVVTVSLDTQYF; size: many; D: -; length: 13; V: TRBV29-1; J: TRBJ2-3
DNA: TGCGCCAGCAGGACCCAGCCCCAAGAGACCCAGTACTTC; CDR3: CASRTQPQETQYF; size: -; D: -; length: 13; V: TRBV5-1; J: TRBJ2-5
DNA: TGTGCCAGCAGGGCGGGACAGGCCAATACCTACGAGCAGTACTTC; CDR3: CASRAGQANTYEQYF; size: once; D: TRBD1; length: 15; V: TRBV6-1; J: TRBJ2-7
DNA: TGTGCCAGCAGCCATACCGGGACTGTAAGCTCCTACGAGCAGTACTTC; CDR3: CASSHTGTVSSYEQYF; size: -; D: -; length: 16; V: TRBV3-1; J: TRBJ2-7
DNA: TGCAGCGTTGCAGACGGGATTAACTATGGCTACACCTTC; CDR3: CSVADGINYGYTF; size: -; D: -; length: 13; V: TRBV29-1; J: TRBJ1-2
DNA: TGTGCCAGCAGCTTAGATCTGAGGCAGGGAAACACAGATACGCAGTATTTT; CDR3: CASSLDLRQGNTDTQYF; size: -; D: -; length: 17; V: TRBV7-8; J: TRBJ2-3
DNA: TGCAGCGTTGAATCAGCTAGGACAGGTAAACAGTTCTTC; CDR3: CSVESARTGKQFF; size: many; D: TRBD1; length: 13; V: TRBV29-1; J: TRBJ2-1
DNA: TGCAGCGTTGAAGATCCCCTAGCGGCCGGGATCGGTACTGGGGCCAACGTCCTGACTTTC; CDR3: CSVEDPLAAGIGTGANVLTF; size: -; D: TRBD2; length: 20; V: TRBV29-1; J: TRBJ2-6
DNA: TGTGCCAGCAGTACGAGGGATAACTATGGCTACACCTTC; CDR3: CASSTRDNYGYTF; size: many; D: -; length: 13; V: TRBV6-2/TRBV6-3; J: TRBJ1-2
DNA: TGCAGTGCTAGAGATGCGCAAGCGGACCCCTACAATGAGCAGTTCTTC; CDR3: CSARDAQADPYNEQFF; size: many; D: -; length: 16; V: TRBV20-1; J: TRBJ2-1
DNA: TGTGCCTGCAGGGGGGTTACCGGGACAGGGAACGGTGGGGCCAACGTCCTGACTTTC; CDR3: CACRGVTGTGNGGANVLTF; size: -; D: TRBD1; length: 19; V: TRBV12-3/TRBV12-4; J: TRBJ2-6
DNA: TGCAGTGCGACGGACTTCTACGAGCAGTACTTC; CDR3: CSATDFYEQYF; size: few; D: -; length: 11; V: TRBV20-1; J: TRBJ2-7
DNA: TGTGCCAGCAGCTTACCGTGGAACACCGGGGAGCTGTTTTTT; CDR3: CASSLPWNTGELFF; size: -; D: -; length: 14; V: TRBV7-2; J: TRBJ2-2
DNA: TGTGCCAGCAGCTTAGGACTAGCGGCCTACGAGCAGTACTTC; CDR3: CASSLGLAAYEQYF; size: many; D: TRBD2; length: 14; V: TRBV7-2; J: TRBJ2-7
DNA: TGCAGTGCTAAACAGGGACCGTACGAGCAGTACTTC; CDR3: CSAKQGPYEQYF; size: few; D: -; length: 12; V: TRBV20-1; J: TRBJ2-7
DNA: TGTGCCACCAGCACTAGCAAAACTAGCACAGATACGCAGTATTTT; CDR3: CATSTSKTSTDTQYF; size: many; D: -; length: 15; V: TRBV15; J: TRBJ2-3
DNA: TGTGCCAGTACTGTCTCTTGGGGAACAGATACGCAGTATTTT; CDR3: CASTVSWGTDTQYF; size: many; D: -; length: 14; V: TRBV19; J: TRBJ2-3
DNA: TGCGCCAGCAGCTTCACCCCTCGGACTAGCTCTGGCACAGATACGCAGTATTTT; CDR3: CASSFTPRTSSGTDTQYF; size: -; D: TRBD2; length: 18; V: TRBV5-1; J: TRBJ2-3
DNA: TGCAGCGTTGTGTCCGGATCCTACGAGCAGTACTTC; CDR3: CSVVSGSYEQYF; size: few; D: -; length: 12; V: TRBV29-1; J: TRBJ2-7
DNA: TGCAGTGCCCGGGACGGCCATATTTATGGCTACACCTTC; CDR3: CSARDGHIYGYTF; size: -; D: -; length: 13; V: TRBV20-1; J: TRBJ1-2
DNA: TGCAGCGTCCGCCTCCCGGGGATGGGGACCCAGTACTTC; CDR3: CSVRLPGMGTQYF; size: many; D: -; length: 13; V: TRBV29-1; J: TRBJ2-5
DNA: TGCAGTGCTAGCAAGCTACCTTATAGCAATCAGCCCCAGCATTTT; CDR3: CSASKLPYSNQPQHF; size: -; D: -; length: 15; V: TRBV20-1; J: TRBJ1-5
DNA: TGTGCCAGCAGCGTAGGGGGAAGGGCCACTGAAGCTTTCTTT; CDR3: CASSVGGRATEAFF; size: -; D: -; length: 14; V: TRBV9; J: TRBJ1-1
DNA: TGTGCCAGCAGAAGACAATTCCAAGAGACCCAGTACTTC; CDR3: CASRRQFQETQYF; size: many; D: -; length: 13; V: TRBV12-3/TRBV12-4; J: TRBJ2-5
DNA: TGCGCCAGCAGCTGGGGGACCGCCGACACTGAAGCTTTCTTT; CDR3: CASSWGTADTEAFF; size: few; D: -; length: 14; V: TRBV5-1; J: TRBJ1-1
DNA: TGCGCCAGCAGCTTGCAAACAGGTTTACTGGATACGCAGTATTTT; CDR3: CASSLQTGLLDTQYF; size: few; D: -; length: 15; V: TRBV5-1; J: TRBJ2-3
DNA: TGTGCCAGCAGTCTCCCGGCGGGGAGGAGAATTGTGACGCAGTATTTT; CDR3: CASSLPAGRRIVTQYF; size: many; D: -; length: 16; V: TRBV12-3/TRBV12-4; J: TRBJ2-3
DNA: TGCAGTCTCAGCCACAGGGGGGTCTATGGCTACACCTTC; CDR3: CSLSHRGVYGYTF; size: -; D: TRBD1; length: 13; V: TRBV20-1; J: TRBJ1-2
DNA: TGCAGTGCTAGAGCCCCTAGCGGGAGACGGTTGAGCACCGGGGAGCTGTTTTTT; CDR3: CSARAPSGRRLSTGELFF; size: -; D: TRBD2; length: 18; V: TRBV20-1; J: TRBJ2-2
DNA: TGTGCCACCAGCAGAGGACAGGGGGCCAAAAACATTCAGTACTTC; CDR3: CATSRGQGAKNIQYF; size: many; D: TRBD1; length: 15; V: TRBV15; J: TRBJ2-4
DNA: TGTGCCAGCATCGGTGGGGATACGCAGTATTTT; CDR3: CASIGGDTQYF; size: -; D: -; length: 11; V: TRBV7-2; J: TRBJ2-3
DNA: TGCAGTGCTAGCCCCCTAGTCTCCTACAATGAGCAGTTCTTC; CDR3: CSASPLVSYNEQFF; size: -; D: -; length: 14; V: TRBV20-1; J: TRBJ2-1
DNA: TGTGCCTGGAGTCCTACAACGGCGGGATTAGGCGGCTACACCTTC; CDR3: CAWSPTTAGLGGYTF; size: -; D: -; length: 15; V: TRBV30; J: TRBJ1-2
DNA: TGTGCCAGCAGCTTTAGGGGGATGTCTGGAAACACCATATATTTT; CDR3: CASSFRGMSGNTIYF; size: many; D: -; length: 15; V: TRBV5-5; J: TRBJ1-3
DNA: TGCGCCAGCAGCTTGGAGGGACAGGGAGAGACCCAGTACTTC; CDR3: CASSLEGQGETQYF; size: few; D: TRBD1; length: 14; V: TRBV5-1; J: TRBJ2-5
DNA: TGTGCCAGCAGTTCGCGTAGTTTAAAGTCAGGGACGCATTATTTT; CDR3: CASSSRSLKSGTHYF; size: few; D: -; length: 15; V: TRBV28; J: TRBJ2-3
DNA: TGCAGTGCCCTCGGGGGGCCGGGCACAGATACGCAGTATTTT; CDR3: CSALGGPGTDTQYF; size: few; D: -; length: 14; V: TRBV20-1; J: TRBJ2-3
DNA: TGTGCCACCAGGCGCGGACTAGCGGGAGGTGGGGAGACCCAGTACTTC; CDR3: CATRRGLAGGGETQYF; size: once; D: TRBD2; length: 16; V: TRBV15; J: TRBJ2-5